What follows are 19 T cell receptor beta chains derived from one specimen sequenced in a study of cytomegalovirus exposure and HLA in healthy donors. The table came from immunoSEQ multiplex PCR; TCRdb's copy has only in-frame clones and leaves some out. The data show 150,000 to 200,000 clones, about 85% seen once. Sequenced: PBMCs. Source of these receptors: a man younger than 30 in good health and CMV-seropositive.

This chain joins TRBV9 and TRBJ2-5, with D perhaps TRBD2 (5 bases). Germline V gene data show CDR1 as SGDLS and CDR2 as YYNGEE. The V gene lost 0 bases and the J gene lost 2 bases, with 11 bases spanning the gap. The CDR3 is 15 residues long. This CDR3 reads CASSVGGLQQETQYF. CDR3 DNA: TGTGCCAGCAGCGTAGGCGGGCTCCAACAAGAGACCCAGTACTTC.

The CDR3 protein is CSVRLLPPKGELFF. The CDR3 DNA reads TGCAGCGTCCGACTTCTCCCTCCTAAAGGGGAGCTGTTTTTT. The rearrangement links TRBV29-1 to TRBJ2-2; D gene unclear. The CDR3 contains 14 residues. The V end lost 6 bases, the J end lost 8 bases, and 19 bases lay between the germline ends. Germline V gene lookup returns CDR1 SQVTM and CDR2 ANQGSEA.

V and J are TRBV27 and TRBJ1-2; unclear D gene. Germline CDR1 is MNHEY and CDR2 is SMNVEV (reference sequence). V lost 2 bases and J lost 4, with 11 bases in between. The CDR3 is made up of 14 amino acids. The CDR3 DNA reads TGTGCCAGCAGTTTAACGGACGGACTCTATGGCTACACCTTC. This translates into CASSLTDGLYGYTF.

This chain joins TRBV28 and TRBJ1-1; D unresolved. The CDR3 totals 13 residues. The germline CDR1 and CDR2 sequences are MDHEN and SYDVKM. The V and J ends lost 11 bases and 5 bases respectively, with 18 bases between them. CDR3 DNA sequence: TGTGCCTGGCGACGACGGGAGAGTACTGAAGCTTTCTTT. As protein: CAWRRRESTEAFF.

This clone was detected once. This chain connects TRBV28 to TRBJ1-4; no firm D call. V was trimmed by 6 bases and J by 4 bases, leaving 15 bases between them. The CDR3 consists of 15 residues. Germline assignment: CDR1 MDHEN and CDR2 SYDVKM. In nucleotides, the CDR3 is TGTGCCAGCAGGACCGACATCGGTTTTAATGAAAAACTGTTTTTT. Residues: CASRTDIGFNEKLFF.

The chain links TRBV7-9 to TRBJ1-2; TRBD1 aligns across 7 bases. V lost 1 base to trimming and J lost 4 bases; unmatched junction nucleotides: 6. This CDR3 contains 15 residues. Germline lookup yields CDR1 SEHNR and CDR2 FQNEAQ (reference sequence). CDR3 sequence reads: CASSLETGHLYGYTF. CDR3 in DNA: TGTGCCAGCAGCTTAGAGACAGGGCATCTCTATGGCTACACCTTC.

CDR3 amino acids: CSVRTGRGSNEKLFF. The CDR3, as DNA: TGCAGCGTCCGGACAGGAAGAGGATCTAATGAAAAACTGTTTTTT. The rearrangement links TRBV29-1 to TRBJ1-4; 7 bases line up with TRBD1. V gave up 6 bases and J gave up 3 bases; unmatched junction bases: 10. The CDR3 spans 15 residues. Per the germline V gene, CDR1 is SQVTM and CDR2 is ANQGSEA.

This chain joins TRBV7-2 and TRBJ1-5; 10 positions match TRBD1. V was clipped by 1 base and J by 7 bases; unmatched bases: 1. The length of the CDR3 is 14 residues. Looked up from germline, CDR1 is SGHTA and CDR2 is FQGNSA. For the CDR3, the DNA is TGTGCCAGCAGCTTAGGGGACAGGGGACAGCCCCAGCATTTT. Its translation: CASSLGDRGQPQHF.

The gene calls are TRBV9 and TRBJ2-5; 8 bases match TRBD1. J was trimmed by 4 bases and V by 3 bases; bases with no gene match: 5. CDR3 length equals 14 residues. Germline CDR1 SGDLS, CDR2 YYNGEE. The CDR3 protein is CASSAGDRRETQYF. In DNA, the CDR3 is TGTGCCAGCAGCGCCGGGGACAGGAGAGAGACCCAGTACTTC.

Regarding this clone: Other DNA sequences of this sample code for an identical CDR3. The chain is built from TRBV9 and TRBJ1-1; 8 nucleotides align to TRBD1. The junction had 1 base not matched to a gene; V was cut back by 2 bases and J by 4 bases. Germline V lookup: CDR1 SGDLS, CDR2 YYNGEE. The CDR3 totals 13 residues. The CDR3 spells CASSVDRGTEAFF. CDR3 DNA: TGTGCCAGCAGCGTTGACAGGGGCACTGAAGCTTTCTTT.

This sequence joins TRBV9 and TRBJ2-1; possible D gene TRBD1, 6 bases. Deletions cut 5 bases from V and 7 bases from J, with 10 bases between. CDR3 length equals 12 residues. CDR1 is SGDLS and CDR2 is YYNGEE in the germline V gene. DNA of the CDR3: TGTGCCAGCAGTACAGGGTTGAATGAGCAGTTCTTC. Translated, it gives CASSTGLNEQFF. Variable domain in full (rest from reference TRBV9 and TRBJ2-1): DSGVTQTPKHLITATGQRVTLRCSPRSGDLSVYWYQQSLDQGLQFLIQYYNGEERAKGNILERFSAQQFPDLHSELNLSSLELGDSALYFCASSTGLNEQFFGPGTRLTVL.

The rearrangement joins TRBV30 to TRBJ2-7; D possibly corresponds to TRBD2 (7 bases). Between the trimmed V and J ends, which lost 7 bases and 0 bases, there was a span of 13 bases. CDR1 is GTSNPN, CDR2 SVGIG, per germline (reference sequence). CDR3 size: 13 residues. CDR3 in DNA: TGTGCCTCCAGGGGAGGGAGCTCCTACGAGCAGTACTTC. As protein: CASRGGSSYEQYF. The whole variable domain, filled in from reference TRBV30 and TRBJ2-7, reads SQTIHQWPATLVQPVGSPLSLECTVEGTSNPNLYWYRQAAGRGLQLLFYSVGIGQISSEVPQNLSASRPQDRQFILSSKKLLLSDSGFYLCASRGGSSYEQYFGPGTRLTVT.

The chain recombines TRBV6-1 with TRBJ2-5, with TRBD2 identical over 7 bases. V trimming: 7 bases; J trimming: 5 bases; junction bases outside the gene matches: 7. Germline loops: CDR1 MNHNS, CDR2 SASEGT. The CDR3 is 13 residues long. This chain's CDR3 is CASMLAGVETQYF. CDR3 nucleotide sequence: TGTGCCAGCATGTTGGCGGGGGTGGAGACCCAGTACTTC.

The chain links TRBV5-1 to TRBJ2-7; 11 bases fit TRBD1. This CDR3 has 16 amino acids. The germline V gene has CDR1 SGHRS and CDR2 YFSETQ. With 3 bases clipped from V and 2 bases from J, the junction kept 7 bases outside the gene matches. The CDR3 reads CASSWTGTGGPYEQYF. As DNA, the CDR3 is TGCGCCAGCAGCTGGACCGGGACAGGGGGTCCCTACGAGCAGTACTTC.

The chain recombines TRBV11-2 with TRBJ1-2; 8 bases are shared with TRBD1. Losses at the gene ends were 1 base for V and 2 bases for J; bases not matched to a gene: 9. CDR1 is SGHAT, CDR2 FQNNGV, per germline. The CDR3 spans 17 residues. The CDR3 coding sequence is TGTGCCAGCAGCTTAGCCGGACAGGGTCCAGAGAACTATGGCTACACCTTC. This codes for CASSLAGQGPENYGYTF.

V is TRBV4-1 and J is TRBJ2-5, with TRBD2 identical over 12 bases. The CDR3 has 17 residues. CDR1 MGHRA and CDR2 YSYEKL come from the germline V gene. Trimming cost V 0 bases and J 5 bases; bases outside gene matches: 7. The CDR3 reads CASSQEDASGRGETQYF. CDR3 nucleotide sequence: TGCGCCAGCAGCCAAGAGGACGCTAGCGGGAGGGGGGAGACCCAGTACTTC.

The DNA of the CDR3 is TGTGCCAGCAGCAACCGCCCATCAACCGGGACAGGGGATGTGGGGTACTTC. Its protein is CASSNRPSTGTGDVGYF. The chain employs TRBV21-1 and TRBJ2-7; the table's D call TRBD1 went unverified against the DNA. TRBV21-1 is given as a pseudogene. This CDR3 has 17 residues.

The CDR3 spells CASSQQGFSYEQYF. The CDR3 nucleotides are TGTGCCAGCAGCCAACAGGGGTTCTCCTACGAGCAGTACTTC. The V call is TRBV5-6, the J call TRBJ2-7; 7 bases are a match to TRBD1. This CDR3 is 14 amino acids long. Trimming at V came to 4 bases and at J to 0 bases, leaving 4 bases not matched to a gene. In germline, CDR1 is SGHDT, CDR2 YYEEEE.

J is TRBJ2-7 and V is TRBV11-3, with 9 bases identical to TRBD1. Germline lookup yields CDR1 SGHNT and CDR2 YENEEA. This CDR3 has 15 residues. The J segment lost 0 bases and the V segment lost 5 bases, leaving 5 bases of the junction unmatched. CDR3 protein: CASSAGQGPSYEQYF. Here the CDR3 DNA reads TGTGCCAGCAGCGCGGGACAGGGACCCTCCTACGAGCAGTACTTC.